Each of the 19 T cell receptor beta chains below was sequenced from the same sample in a study of control samples from healthy donors and cancer patients. Generated by immunoSEQ multiplex PCR, the TCRdb table keeps only in-frame clones and is missing some. The sample has some 250,000 clones; roughly 87% are singletons. Specimen: PBMCs. The receptors originated from a woman aged 55-75 years with lung cancer.

The gene calls are TRBV5-1 and TRBJ2-2; D call uncertain. V dropped 0 bases and J dropped 0 bases, with 9 bases sitting between them. The CDR3 has 16 amino acids. CDR1 SGHRS and CDR2 YFSETQ come from the germline V gene. The CDR3 bases are TGCGCCAGCAGCTTGGCGAGCCGGACGAACACCGGGGAGCTGTTTTTT. It encodes CASSLASRTNTGELFF. The whole variable domain, remainder taken from reference TRBV5-1 and TRBJ2-2, is KAGVTQTPRYLIKTRGQQVTLSCSPISGHRSVSWYQQTPGQGLQFLFEYFSETQRNKGNFPGRFSGRQFSNSRSEMNVSTLELGDSALYLCASSLASRTNTGELFFGEGSRLTVL.

The gene calls are TRBV30 and TRBJ2-1; tentative D call: TRBD2 (5 bases). The CDR3 is 13 amino acids. CDR1 and CDR2 (germline): GTSNPN, SVGIG (reference sequence). V was cut by 2 bases and J by 5 bases, with 10 bases left in between. CDR3 nucleotide sequence: TGTGCCTGGAGTCCTGGACTTAACAATGAGCAGTTCTTC. Translating it yields CAWSPGLNNEQFF.

In its sample, this clone was seen once. The chain has TRBV9 and TRBJ1-3; D remains ambiguous. Germline V gene data show CDR1 as SGDLS and CDR2 as YYNGEE. Trimming pared 0 bases from V and 0 bases from J, leaving 13 bases between. The length of the CDR3 is 17 residues. The CDR3 spells CASSVADRASSGNTIYF. The CDR3 DNA reads as TGTGCCAGCAGCGTAGCTGATCGGGCTTCCTCTGGAAACACCATATATTTT.

The chain links TRBV11-2 to TRBJ2-7; 7 positions agree with TRBD2. This CDR3 region has 14 residues. Germline CDR1 SGHAT, CDR2 FQNNGV. V lost 5 bases to trimming and J lost 0 bases; unmatched junction nucleotides: 4. This chain's CDR3 is CASSRGGSSYEQYF. The CDR3 coding sequence is TGTGCCAGCAGCCGGGGCGGGAGCTCCTACGAGCAGTACTTC.

V is TRBV5-1 and J is TRBJ2-7; 9 bases are shared with TRBD2. Germline CDR1 reads SGHRS; CDR2 reads YFSETQ. The CDR3 length is 14 residues. Trimming took 1 base from V and 4 from J; bases not matched to a gene: 3. CDR3 in DNA: TGCGCCAGCAGCTTGAGTCTAGCGGGATACGAGCAGTACTTC. Protein sequence: CASSLSLAGYEQYF.

The chain combines TRBV24-1 with TRBJ2-2; tentatively, D is TRBD2 (6 bases). The CDR3 is 19 amino acids. Germline CDR1 reads KGHDR; CDR2 reads SFDVKD. Trimming cost V 5 bases and J 4 bases, with 25 bases left between them. The CDR3 DNA follows: TGTGCCACCAGTGGACACAGGACTGAGGGAGGTTTGAGCACCGGGGAGCTGTTTTTT. Translated: CATSGHRTEGGLSTGELFF.

J is TRBJ2-7 and V is TRBV25-1, with D hard to call. This CDR3 comprises 13 residues. V was cut by 4 bases and J by 2 bases, with 9 bases left in between. In germline, CDR1 is MGHDK, CDR2 SYGVNS. The CDR3 protein is CASSGGGAYEQYF. The CDR3, as DNA: TGTGCCAGCAGTGGGGGTGGCGCCTACGAGCAGTACTTC.

This clone was picked up one time. V is TRBV2 and J is TRBJ1-3, with 9 bases that match TRBD1. The germline V gene encodes CDR1 SNHLY and CDR2 FYNNEI. This CDR3 has 15 amino acids. The junction had 9 bases not matched to a gene; V was cut back by 6 bases and J by 6 bases. In DNA form, the CDR3 reads TGTGCCAGCAGCCCCGGACAGGGGTGGGAAAACACCATATATTTT. This translates into CASSPGQGWENTIYF. The complete variable domain, with remaining parts taken from reference TRBV2 and TRBJ1-3, reads EPEVTQTPSHQVTQMGQEVILRCVPISNHLYFYWYRQILGQKVEFLVSFYNNEISEKSEIFDDQFSVERPDGSNFTLKIRSTKLEDSAMYFCASSPGQGWENTIYFGEGSWLTVV.

The chain links TRBV11-2 to TRBJ1-5, with no clear D. The CDR3 has 13 residues. The germline V gene encodes CDR1 SGHAT and CDR2 FQNNGV. V was trimmed by 2 bases and J by 5 bases, leaving 7 bases between them. For the CDR3, the DNA is TGTGCCAGCAGCTTAATGGTAGATCAGCCCCAGCATTTT. Amino acid sequence: CASSLMVDQPQHF.

This clone showed up just once. The chain links TRBV5-1 to TRBJ2-7; tentatively, D is TRBD1 (6 bases). This CDR3 comprises 14 residues. Germline V lookup: CDR1 SGHRS, CDR2 YFSETQ. Trimming removed 2 bases at V and 5 bases at J, with 14 bases between. The CDR3, as DNA: TGCGCCAGCAGCTTCTCAGGGGTGTCGGACGAGCAGTACTTC. The encoded protein is CASSFSGVSDEQYF.

V and J are TRBV7-2 and TRBJ1-5; D ambiguous. CDR3 length equals 15 residues. The germline V gene encodes CDR1 SGHTA and CDR2 FQGNSA. V was cut by 4 bases and J by 7 bases, with 17 bases left in between. In nucleotides, the CDR3 is TGTGCCAGCAGCTCTCTAGATGGGCGGAGACAGCCCCAGCATTTT. Translating it yields CASSSLDGRRQPQHF.

This chain joins TRBV5-1 and TRBJ1-2; D is perhaps TRBD1 (5 bases). CDR1 and CDR2 from the germline V gene are SGHRS and YFSETQ. CDR3 size: 15 residues. V was trimmed by 0 bases and J by 4 bases, leaving 13 bases between them. CDR3 nucleotides: TGCGCCAGCAGCTTGGGTGGGGGTGTGAGCTATGGCTACACCTTC. It translates to CASSLGGGVSYGYTF.

The V and J genes are TRBV9 and TRBJ2-3, with a possible D match to TRBD2 (6 bases). Germline CDR1 SGDLS, CDR2 YYNGEE. The V end lost 1 base, the J end lost 6 bases, and 15 bases lay between the germline ends. CDR3 length equals 15 residues. The CDR3 coding sequence is TGTGCCAGCAGCGTAAGCAGGGACTGGTCCGATACGCAGTATTTT. Translated: CASSVSRDWSDTQYF.

The V gene is TRBV5-1, the J gene TRBJ2-7; 9 bases agree with TRBD1. Losses at the gene ends were 3 bases for V and 5 bases for J; bases not matched to a gene: 18. CDR1 SGHRS and CDR2 YFSETQ come from the germline V gene. The CDR3 loop spans 18 amino acids. CDR3 protein: CASSYTWDSGQGFNEQYF. DNA of the CDR3: TGCGCCAGCAGCTATACTTGGGATTCGGGACAGGGCTTCAACGAGCAGTACTTC.

The J gene is TRBJ1-5, the V gene TRBV4-2; 7 bases agree with TRBD1. The V gene end was trimmed by 1 base and the J gene end by 7 bases; junction bases not matched to a gene: 10. The CDR3 loop spans 16 amino acids. Germline lookup yields CDR1 LGHNA and CDR2 YNFKEQ. The CDR3 loop is CASSQGGQDGAQPQHF. The CDR3 DNA follows: TGTGCCAGCAGCCAAGGCGGACAGGATGGGGCCCAGCCCCAGCATTTT.

The rearrangement uses TRBV18 and TRBJ2-7; tentatively, D is TRBD2 (6 bases). CDR3 length: 16 residues. Trimming stripped 2 bases from V and 2 bases from J, with 16 bases between. Germline-derived CDR1 and CDR2 are KGHSH and LQKENI. This chain's CDR3 is CASSPVRSGGAYEQYF. The CDR3 DNA sequence: TGTGCCAGCTCACCAGTTCGTAGCGGAGGGGCCTACGAGCAGTACTTC.

The V and J genes are TRBV19 and TRBJ1-1, with D possibly being TRBD1 (6 bases). The CDR3 totals 15 residues. Germline V gene data show CDR1 as LNHDA and CDR2 as SQIVND (reference sequence). The germline V and J ends were trimmed by 6 bases and 7 bases, with 21 bases remaining between them. The CDR3 sequence is CASRVSGAHAVEAFF. The CDR3 DNA sequence: TGTGCCAGTAGGGTATCGGGGGCGCATGCGGTTGAAGCTTTCTTT.

This rearrangement joins TRBV5-4 to TRBJ2-3; D perhaps matches TRBD2 (7 bases). From germline, CDR1 is SGHNT and CDR2 YYREEE (reference sequence). V lost 0 bases and J lost 5, with 13 bases in between. The CDR3 loop spans 15 amino acids. The CDR3 sequence: CASSLGGGHGDTQYF. CDR3 nucleotides: TGTGCCAGCAGCTTGGGGGGGGGCCATGGAGATACGCAGTATTTT.

The sample holds a few counts of this clone. The chain combines TRBV7-2 with TRBJ1-2; D is perhaps TRBD1 (6 bases). Looked up from germline, CDR1 is SGHTA and CDR2 is FQGNSA. Trimming pared 2 bases from V and 6 bases from J, leaving 10 bases between. The length of the CDR3 is 13 residues. This chain's CDR3 is CASSLNRVDGYTF. The CDR3 nucleotides read TGTGCCAGCAGCTTAAACAGGGTGGATGGCTACACCTTC.